Listed here is a single T cell receptor (beta chain). Everyone who took part was about 18 to 89 years old, and they came from about two dozen US areas. Participant-reported clinical history was the basis for cohort assignment. No more than 2 weeks before study entry, exposed participants had met a case of COVID-19. Method: immunoSEQ multiplex PCR; TCRdb's copy keeps in-frame clones and lacks some. In the table there are 250,000 to 300,000 clones, 80% to 85% of which are singletons. The entry originates in a study of blood T cell repertoires in COVID-19. Germline-derived CDR1 and CDR2 are SGHRS and YFSETQ. V shed 4 bases and J 5 bases; nucleotides not matched to a gene: 14. The CDR3 extends over 17 amino acids.

Sequences were obtained from PBMCs or T cells enriched from blood (not recorded which). This chain uses TRBV5-1 with TRBJ2-5; 10 bases agree with TRBD2. This sequence was found in a man aged 40-55 years who had been exposed to COVID-19. The CDR3 region is CASSRAGGPVGGETQYF. For the CDR3, the DNA is TGCGCCAGCAGCCGAGCGGGAGGGCCGGTCGGGGGGGAGACCCAGTACTTC.